The 27 T cell receptor beta chains given below trace back to one sample, sequenced in a study of blood T cell repertoires in COVID-19. Produced via immunoSEQ multiplex PCR; TCRdb's table is partial and in-frame only. The data contain just over 350,000 clones, 87% of them singletons. Sequenced sample: PBMCs or T cells enriched from blood (not recorded which). These receptors were obtained from a woman younger than 45 who had recovered from COVID-19.

The J gene is TRBJ2-2, the V gene TRBV6-4; 8 nucleotides align to TRBD1. Germline CDR1 reads MRHNA; CDR2 reads SNTAGT. CDR3 length: 16 residues. Germline trimming cut 7 bases from V and 3 bases from J; bases unmatched to any gene: 10. In DNA, the CDR3 is TGTGCCAGCATTAATGCGGGGACAGGAGACACCGGGGAGCTGTTTTTT. It yields the protein CASINAGTGDTGELFF.

The chain recombines TRBV18 with TRBJ1-4; D is unresolved. This CDR3 has 15 residues. CDR1 is KGHSH, CDR2 LQKENI, per germline. Deletions cut 3 bases from V and 7 bases from J, with 15 bases between. The CDR3 region is CASSPGRQVGEKLFF. Here the CDR3 DNA reads TGTGCCAGCTCACCGGGTCGTCAGGTCGGTGAAAAACTGTTTTTT.

This clone occurred once. CDR3 in DNA: TGTGCCAGCACTCCGGGAGGAGTATACGAGCAGTACTTC. It is translated as CASTPGGVYEQYF. The chain links TRBV6-4 to TRBJ2-7; TRBD2 aligns across 7 bases. The CDR3 runs 13 residues. CDR1 is MRHNA and CDR2 is SNTAGT in the germline V gene. J lost 4 bases, V lost 7 bases, and 7 bases had no gene match.

The chain employs TRBV7-9 and TRBJ1-6, with 9 bases matching TRBD1. The CDR3 length is 15 residues. V lost 3 bases to trimming and J lost 7 bases; unmatched junction nucleotides: 4. The germline CDR1 and CDR2 sequences are SEHNR and FQNEAQ (reference sequence). The CDR3 here is CASSLGQGENSPLHF. CDR3 DNA: TGTGCCAGCAGCTTGGGACAGGGAGAAAATTCACCCCTCCACTTT.

This chain uses TRBV5-1 with TRBJ2-7, with TRBD2 as a possible D gene (5 bases). The germline V gene has CDR1 SGHRS and CDR2 YFSETQ. The length of the CDR3 is 13 residues. Between the trimmed V and J ends, which lost 4 bases and 6 bases, there was a span of 14 bases. CDR3 in amino acids: CASSIAGGPEQYF. CDR3 nucleotides: TGCGCCAGCAGCATCGCGGGCGGGCCCGAGCAGTACTTC.

J is TRBJ1-3 and V is TRBV7-9; D uncertain. Germline lookup yields CDR1 SEHNR and CDR2 FQNEAQ (reference sequence). CDR3 length equals 19 residues. Trimming removed 2 bases from V and 0 bases from J, with 20 bases in between. CDR3 sequence (DNA): TGTGCCAGCAGCTTAAAGGGCGGCAGCCTACGGGGCTCTGGAAACACCATATATTTT. Its protein is CASSLKGGSLRGSGNTIYF. Filled out from reference TRBV7-9 and TRBJ1-3, the complete variable domain reads DTGVSQNPRHKITKRGQNVTFRCDPISEHNRLYWYRQTLGQGPEFLTYFQNEAQLEKSRLLSDRFSAERPKGSFSTLEIQRTEQGDSAMYLCASSLKGGSLRGSGNTIYFGEGSWLTVV.

The chain joins TRBV2 to TRBJ2-1, with TRBD2 matching over 9 bases. Unmatched junction bases numbered 8, after V lost 4 bases and J lost 7 bases. Germline assignment: CDR1 SNHLY and CDR2 FYNNEI. This CDR3 spans 15 amino acids. The CDR3 nucleotides are TGTGCCAGCAGTGCAACAGCGGGGGGTGAGAATGAGCAGTTCTTC. It yields the protein CASSATAGGENEQFF.

J is TRBJ2-5 and V is TRBV7-2, with TRBD2 identical over 8 bases. Trimming at V came to 1 base and at J to 4 bases, leaving 5 bases not matched to a gene. CDR3 size: 15 residues. In germline, CDR1 is SGHTA, CDR2 FQGNSA. The CDR3 loop is CASSLVASGLETQYF. The CDR3 DNA sequence: TGTGCCAGCAGCTTAGTGGCTAGCGGGTTAGAGACCCAGTACTTC.

This chain joins TRBV7-9 and TRBJ1-3, with a weak D call TRBD1 (6 bases). CDR1 and CDR2 (germline): SEHNR, FQNEAQ (reference sequence). This CDR3 spans 16 amino acids. V dropped 5 bases and J dropped 0 bases, with 14 bases sitting between them. The CDR3 sequence is CASSTGSTTSGNTIYF. In DNA, the CDR3 is TGTGCCAGCAGCACAGGGAGCACCACCTCTGGAAACACCATATATTTT.

Here the CDR3 DNA reads TGCAGCGTCGCGGGGGTGCTCTCTGGAAACACCATATATTTT. Amino acids: CSVAGVLSGNTIYF. The V and J genes are TRBV29-1 and TRBJ1-3; maybe TRBD1 (5 bases). The V gene's germline CDR1 is SQVTM and CDR2 ANQGSEA. Trimming pared 6 bases from V and 0 bases from J, leaving 12 bases between. The CDR3 is 14 residues long.

The rearrangement links TRBV5-8 to TRBJ1-6; TRBD1 matches 7 bases. J lost 6 bases, V lost 3 bases, and 6 bases had no gene match. Germline CDR1 SGHTS, CDR2 YDEGEE. This CDR3 contains 15 residues. The CDR3 nucleotides read TGTGCCAGCAGCTCCGGGACAGTTACTAATTCACCCCTCCACTTT. It is translated as CASSSGTVTNSPLHF.

V gene TRBV29-1 combines with J gene TRBJ1-1; 7 nucleotides align to TRBD1. The CDR3 sequence is 14 residues long. CDR1 and CDR2 (germline): SQVTM, ANQGSEA. The V gene end was trimmed by 6 bases and the J gene end by 3 bases; junction bases not matched to a gene: 10. This CDR3 is CSVKQGSPDTEAFF. The DNA for the CDR3 is TGCAGCGTGAAACAGGGGTCCCCGGACACTGAAGCTTTCTTT.

J is TRBJ2-7 and V is TRBV12-3 or TRBV12-4, with D unresolved. The CDR3 runs 12 residues. V lost 4 bases, J lost 0 bases, and 4 bases lay in between. The CDR3 coding sequence is TGTGCCAGCAGTTCGAGCTCCTACGAGCAGTACTTC. Its translation is CASSSSSYEQYF.

A remark on this clone: This sample includes further DNA sequences coding for the same CDR3. The J gene is TRBJ1-2, the V gene TRBV2, with TRBD1 as a possible D gene (5 bases). Trimming pared 6 bases from V and 4 bases from J, leaving 6 bases between. Germline CDR1 and CDR2: SNHLY and FYNNEI. The CDR3 is 11 residues long. The CDR3 sequence is CASRRGYGYTF. The CDR3 bases are TGTGCCAGCAGAAGGGGCTATGGCTACACCTTC.

The chain links TRBV7-9 to TRBJ2-1; TRBD2 agrees at 8 bases. Trimming at V came to 5 bases and at J to 0 bases, leaving 6 bases not matched to a gene. Germline loops: CDR1 SEHNR, CDR2 FQNEAQ (reference sequence). There are 16 residues in the CDR3. The CDR3 DNA reads TGTGCCAGCAGCACGGAACTAGCGGACTCCTACAATGAGCAGTTCTTC. This encodes CASSTELADSYNEQFF.

V and J are TRBV6-5 and TRBJ2-5, with 7 bases aligning to TRBD2. From germline, CDR1 is MNHEY and CDR2 SVGAGI. This CDR3 has 16 amino acids. V shed 2 bases, J shed 2 bases, and the junction held 8 bases outside the gene matches. CDR3 nucleotide sequence: TGTGCCAGCAGTTACGAGGCTAGCGGACGGCAAGAGACCCAGTACTTC. Its translation is CASSYEASGRQETQYF.

In DNA form, the CDR3 reads TGTGCCAGCAGCGCCCGGGACAAGAACACTGAAGCTTTCTTT. Encoded protein: CASSARDKNTEAFF. The chain is built from TRBV11-2 and TRBJ1-1, with D maybe TRBD1 (6 bases). Trimming pared 5 bases from V and 1 base from J, leaving 11 bases between. The germline gives CDR1 SGHAT, CDR2 FQNNGV. The CDR3 consists of 14 residues. The full variable domain, completed using reference TRBV11-2 and TRBJ1-1, is EAGVAQSPRYKIIEKRQSVAFWCNPISGHATLYWYQQILGQGPKLLIQFQNNGVVDDSQLPKDRFSAERLKGVDSTLKIQPAKLEDSAVYLCASSARDKNTEAFFGQGTRLTVV.

V usage is TRBV5-6 and J usage is TRBJ1-1; D gene uncertain. The CDR3 has 17 residues. Trimming stripped 0 bases from V and 1 base from J, with 16 bases between. Germline V gene lookup returns CDR1 SGHDT and CDR2 YYEEEE. CDR3 loop: CASSLVGVLRGNTEAFF. The DNA for the CDR3 is TGTGCCAGCAGCTTGGTTGGGGTACTTCGGGGGAACACTGAAGCTTTCTTT.

J is TRBJ1-5 and V is TRBV7-6; the D gene is possibly TRBD1 (6 bases). Germline values: CDR1 SGHVS, CDR2 FNYEAQ. Trimming stripped 5 bases from V and 4 bases from J, with 12 bases between. This CDR3 is built from 14 residues. CDR3 sequence reads: CASSPAGANQPQHF. In DNA, the CDR3 is TGTGCCAGCAGCCCTGCGGGGGCAAATCAGCCCCAGCATTTT. The full variable domain, completed using reference TRBV7-6 and TRBJ1-5, is GAGVSQSPRYKVTKRGQDVALRCDPISGHVSLYWYRQALGQGPEFLTYFNYEAQQDKSGLPNDRFSAERPEGSISTLTIQRTEQRDSAMYRCASSPAGANQPQHFGDGTRLSIL.

This clone was seen more than once but under ten times. The chain is built from TRBV5-1 and TRBJ1-1, with D possibly being TRBD1 (5 bases). CDR1 and CDR2 from the germline V gene are SGHRS and YFSETQ. The CDR3 is made up of 13 amino acids. Deletions cut 5 bases from V and 3 bases from J, with 11 bases between. The CDR3 nucleotides read TGCGCCAGCAGTCCGACAGCTGACACTGAAGCTTTCTTT. Translated: CASSPTADTEAFF.

The V call is TRBV5-4, the J call TRBJ1-6, with 9 bases matching TRBD1. V lost 4 bases and J lost 9; bases outside the gene matches: 14. CDR3 length equals 17 residues. CDR1 and CDR2 (germline): SGHNT, YYREEE (reference sequence). The CDR3 DNA reads TGTGCCAGCAGCACCAGGACAGGGGAGGTGGTATTTTCACCCCTCCACTTT. It specifies CASSTRTGEVVFSPLHF.

V gene TRBV7-6 combines with J gene TRBJ2-4; D might be TRBD2 (7 bases). V lost 2 bases to trimming and J lost 1 base, with 18 bases between them. The length of the CDR3 is 18 residues. Looked up from germline, CDR1 is SGHVS and CDR2 is FNYEAQ. The CDR3 protein is CASSLNRGGAGAKNIQYF. The DNA for the CDR3 is TGTGCCAGCAGCTTAAATAGAGGGGGGGCAGGGGCCAAAAACATTCAGTACTTC. Together with reference TRBV7-6 and TRBJ2-4, the CDR3 gives the full variable domain: GAGVSQSPRYKVTKRGQDVALRCDPISGHVSLYWYRQALGQGPEFLTYFNYEAQQDKSGLPNDRFSAERPEGSISTLTIQRTEQRDSAMYRCASSLNRGGAGAKNIQYFGAGTRLSVL.

J is TRBJ1-5 and V is TRBV3-1 (or the pseudogene TRBV3-2), with no clear D. V lost 0 bases to trimming and J lost 7 bases, with 4 bases between them. The germline gives CDR1 LGHDT, CDR2 YNNKEL (reference sequence). The CDR3 length is 12 residues. This CDR3 is CASSQDSQPQHF. CDR3 nucleotides: TGTGCCAGCAGCCAAGATTCACAGCCCCAGCATTTT.

This clone was seen only once. The V call is TRBV5-1, the J call TRBJ2-7; 10 bases map to TRBD2. The J segment lost 4 bases and the V segment lost 4 bases, leaving 11 bases of the junction unmatched. This CDR3 comprises 16 residues. Germline V lookup: CDR1 SGHRS, CDR2 YFSETQ. CDR3 region: CASSRNSGGASYEQYF. DNA of the CDR3: TGCGCCAGCAGCAGAAACAGCGGGGGGGCATCTTACGAGCAGTACTTC.

V is TRBV19 and J is TRBJ1-5; a weak D match, TRBD1 (6 bases). Germline values: CDR1 LNHDA, CDR2 SQIVND (reference sequence). Trimming removed 5 bases at V and 5 bases at J, with 16 bases between. There are 15 residues in the CDR3. The CDR3 DNA reads as TGTGCCAGTAGTTGGGTCGGCTCAGGGGATCAGCCCCAGCATTTT. Translating gives CASSWVGSGDQPQHF.

The chain employs TRBV28 and TRBJ2-7; TRBD2 matches 15 bases. The V gene end was trimmed by 2 bases and the J gene end by 7 bases; junction bases not matched to a gene: 3. Germline loops: CDR1 MDHEN, CDR2 SYDVKM. The CDR3 sequence is 15 residues long. As DNA, the CDR3 is TGTGCCAGCAGTTTAGGACTAGCGGGAGGGCGAGAGCAGTACTTC. Encoded protein: CASSLGLAGGREQYF. The full variable domain, with the rest looked up from reference TRBV28 and TRBJ2-7, is DVKVTQSSRYLVKRTGEKVFLECVQDMDHENMFWYRQDPGLGLRLIYFSYDVKMKEKGDIPEGYSVSREKKERFSLILESASTNQTSMYLCASSLGLAGGREQYFGPGTRLTVT.

V usage is TRBV7-2 and J usage is TRBJ2-3; D call uncertain. This CDR3 comprises 12 residues. With 3 bases removed from V and 2 bases from J, the gap between germline ends came to 3 bases. Germline values: CDR1 SGHTA, CDR2 FQGNSA. CDR3 protein: CASSFHTDTQYF. The CDR3 nucleotides are TGTGCCAGCAGCTTTCACACAGATACGCAGTATTTT.